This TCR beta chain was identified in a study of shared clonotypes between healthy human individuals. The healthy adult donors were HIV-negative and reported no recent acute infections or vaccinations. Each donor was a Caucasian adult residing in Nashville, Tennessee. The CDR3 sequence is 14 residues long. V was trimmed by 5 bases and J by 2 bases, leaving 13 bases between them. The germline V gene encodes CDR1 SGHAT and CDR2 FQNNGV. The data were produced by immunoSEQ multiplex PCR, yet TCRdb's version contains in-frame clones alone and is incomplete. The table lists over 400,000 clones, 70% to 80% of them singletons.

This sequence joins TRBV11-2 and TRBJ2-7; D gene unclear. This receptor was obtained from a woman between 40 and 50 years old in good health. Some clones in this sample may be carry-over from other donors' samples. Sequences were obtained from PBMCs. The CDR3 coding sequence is TGTGCCAGCAGCCCGTTCCCGGGCACCTACGAGCAGTACTTC. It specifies CASSPFPGTYEQYF.